Each of the 25 T cell receptor beta chains below was sequenced from the same sample in a study of cytotoxic CD8 clonotypes in ibrutinib-treated CLL. The repertoire was sequenced with immunoSEQ multiplex PCR; TCRdb's copy has only in-frame clones and lacks some. The table has approximately 29,000 clones, about three fifths seen once. The sample here was PBMCs, taken before ibrutinib treatment. The receptors stem from a human donor with chronic lymphocytic leukemia.

The chain has TRBV6-1 and TRBJ2-1; 8 bases are a match to TRBD2. Trimming removed 5 bases from V and 1 base from J; junction bases left unmatched: 4. This CDR3 has 15 residues. Germline CDR1 MNHNS, CDR2 SASEGT. The CDR3 nucleotides are TGTGCCAGCAGTCCGGGACTAGGGTCCTACAATGAGCAGTTCTTC. This encodes CASSPGLGSYNEQFF.

This clone was counted a few times. The chain uses TRBV5-1 and TRBJ2-5; D uncertain. The CDR3 has 15 amino acids. Germline V gene data show CDR1 as SGHRS and CDR2 as YFSETQ. Trimming took 2 bases from V and 5 from J, leaving 16 bases between them. The CDR3 nucleotides are TGCGCCAGCAGCTTCGAAGGGTTCATCCTCGAGACCCAGTACTTC. Protein sequence: CASSFEGFILETQYF.

The chain has TRBV20-1 and TRBJ1-2; no firm D call. The V gene's germline CDR1 is DFQATT and CDR2 SNEGSKA (reference sequence). The CDR3 sequence is 11 residues long. V lost 6 bases and J lost 2, with 7 bases in between. CDR3 nucleotide sequence: TGCAGTGCCCCGGAAAACTATGGCTACACCTTC. Its translation: CSAPENYGYTF.

The V gene is TRBV5-6, the J gene TRBJ1-2, with D perhaps TRBD1 (6 bases). CDR1 SGHDT and CDR2 YYEEEE come from the germline V gene. The CDR3 consists of 15 residues. Trimming stripped 4 bases from V and 5 bases from J, with 18 bases between. Here the CDR3 DNA reads TGTGCCAGCAGCACAGGGACGGGGGGTTGGTATGGCTACACCTTC. Translating gives CASSTGTGGWYGYTF.

V and J are TRBV19 and TRBJ2-7, with 8 bases aligning to TRBD2. The germline gives CDR1 LNHDA, CDR2 SQIVND (reference sequence). The CDR3 has 14 amino acids. The ends lost 3 bases at V and 3 bases at J; junction bases unmatched: 4. CDR3 loop: CASSMREALYEQYF. The CDR3 region has the DNA TGTGCCAGTAGTATGCGGGAGGCTCTCTACGAGCAGTACTTC. The variable domain in full, with the rest retrieved from reference TRBV19 and TRBJ2-7, is DGGITQSPKYLFRKEGQNVTLSCEQNLNHDAMYWYRQDPGQGLRLIYYSQIVNDFQKGDIAEGYSVSREKKESFPLTVTSAQKNPTAFYLCASSMREALYEQYFGPGTRLTVT.

This clone came up once. CDR3 sequence (DNA): TGTGCCAGCAGTGAAAGGGGGGAAGAGACCCAGTACTTC. Amino acids: CASSERGEETQYF. The J gene is TRBJ2-5, the V gene TRBV2; perhaps D is TRBD1 or TRBD2 (6 bases each). CDR1 and CDR2 from the germline V gene are SNHLY and FYNNEI. The ends were cut back, 2 bases at V and 3 bases at J, with 7 bases in the middle. The CDR3 loop spans 13 amino acids.

This clone was picked up a small number of times. The rearrangement joins TRBV4-1 to TRBJ2-3; no clear D gene. The CDR3 consists of 15 residues. V was pared by 3 bases and J by 3 bases, with 13 bases between. Germline-derived CDR1 and CDR2 are MGHRA and YSYEKL. As DNA, the CDR3 is TGCGCCAGCAGCCATTCTGCAGACGGGACAGATACGCAGTATTTT. It encodes CASSHSADGTDTQYF.

The rearrangement uses TRBV18 and TRBJ1-3; D unclear. Trimming cost V 3 bases and J 7 bases, with 7 bases left between them. The CDR3 has 12 amino acids. Germline CDR1 and CDR2: KGHSH and LQKENI. The CDR3 loop is CASSPGENTIYF. DNA for the CDR3: TGTGCCAGCTCACCCGGGGAGAACACCATATATTTT. The full variable domain, in which reference TRBV18 and TRBJ1-3 provide the parts outside the CDR3, is NAGVMQNPRHLVRRRGQEARLRCSPMKGHSHVYWYRQLPEEGLKFMVYLQKENIIDESGMPKERFSAEFPKEGPSILRIQQVVRGDSAAYFCASSPGENTIYFGEGSWLTVV.

The V and J genes are TRBV10-1 and TRBJ1-4; D is ambiguous. CDR1 and CDR2 from the germline V gene are WNHNN and SYGVQD (reference sequence). Trimming shortened V by 4 bases and J by 5 bases, and 14 bases separated the two germline ends. The CDR3 consists of 15 residues. CDR3 residues: CASSGGRGLNEKLFF. The CDR3 DNA is TGCGCCAGCAGTGGTGGACGAGGGCTAAATGAAAAACTGTTTTTT.

The V gene is TRBV7-9, the J gene TRBJ2-1; D uncertain. The ends were cut back, 3 bases at V and 5 bases at J, with 8 bases in the middle. Germline V gene lookup returns CDR1 SEHNR and CDR2 FQNEAQ (reference sequence). CDR3 size: 13 residues. The CDR3 is CASSFDTNNEQFF. The DNA for the CDR3 is TGTGCCAGCAGCTTCGACACCAACAATGAGCAGTTCTTC.

This sequence joins TRBV7-6 and TRBJ1-4; no definite D call. Germline lookup yields CDR1 SGHVS and CDR2 FNYEAQ. CDR3 length: 13 residues. Trimming stripped 4 bases from V and 7 bases from J, with 10 bases between. The CDR3 sequence is CASSWTSSEKLFF. For the CDR3, the DNA is TGTGCCAGCAGCTGGACCTCCAGTGAAAAACTGTTTTTT.

The chain links TRBV28 to TRBJ1-1; no reliable D call. The CDR3 runs 15 residues. Germline values: CDR1 MDHEN, CDR2 SYDVKM. The V and J ends lost 5 bases and 0 bases respectively, with 13 bases between them. The CDR3 DNA reads as TGTGCCAGCAGTCCCCGGACGGTTTTGAACACTGAAGCTTTCTTT. Its protein is CASSPRTVLNTEAFF.

This clone was observed a handful of times. At one end the junction does not follow the germline gene, possibly because of a read error. The gene calls are TRBV6-6 and TRBJ2-7; D is possibly TRBD1 (5 bases). Germline V gene sequence: CDR1 MNHNY, CDR2 SVGAGI (reference sequence). This CDR3 is 8 amino acids long. CDR3 loop: CASGVRGF. The CDR3 DNA reads as TGTGCCAGCGGCGTTAGGGGCTTC.

This clone was seen a handful of times. The chain is built from TRBV2 and TRBJ2-3; perhaps TRBD1 as D (6 bases). Trimming cost V 7 bases and J 6 bases, with 8 bases left between them. The CDR3 is 11 amino acids. Germline-derived CDR1 and CDR2 are SNHLY and FYNNEI. The CDR3 spells CASTRGDTQYF. CDR3 coding DNA: TGTGCCAGCACGAGGGGGGATACGCAGTATTTT.

The genes are TRBV6-1 and TRBJ2-1; no reliable D call. The germline V and J ends were trimmed by 5 bases and 5 bases, with 16 bases remaining between them. This CDR3 is 15 amino acids long. Germline V gene lookup returns CDR1 MNHNS and CDR2 SASEGT. CDR3 sequence reads: CASSFEEHSNNEQFF. As DNA, the CDR3 is TGTGCCAGCAGTTTCGAAGAGCACTCGAACAATGAGCAGTTCTTC.

This clone was seen more than once but under ten times. V and J are TRBV5-1 and TRBJ1-2; perhaps TRBD1 as D (6 bases). CDR3 size: 14 residues. Trimming stripped 3 bases from V and 1 base from J, with 10 bases between. CDR1 SGHRS and CDR2 YFSETQ come from the germline V gene. The CDR3 spells CASSSGDNNYGYTF. CDR3 bases: TGCGCCAGCAGCTCGGGGGACAATAACTATGGCTACACCTTC.

The chain recombines TRBV27 with TRBJ1-5; D ambiguous. The CDR3 is 14 residues long. The germline V gene encodes CDR1 MNHEY and CDR2 SMNVEV (reference sequence). Between the trimmed V and J ends, which lost 2 bases and 5 bases, there was a span of 10 bases. The CDR3 bases are TGTGCCAGCAGTTTACTGGCAGCCTATCAGCCCCAGCATTTT. This sequence encodes CASSLLAAYQPQHF.

The genes are TRBV4-1 and TRBJ2-7; no reliable D call. Germline lookup yields CDR1 MGHRA and CDR2 YSYEKL. This CDR3 has 15 residues. The V and J ends lost 1 base and 2 bases respectively, with 12 bases between them. This CDR3 is CASSQVFGPTYEQYF. The CDR3, as DNA: TGCGCCAGCAGCCAAGTTTTCGGGCCGACCTACGAGCAGTACTTC.

The chain couples TRBV5-5 to TRBJ1-4; 7 bases line up with TRBD1. CDR3 length equals 20 residues. V lost 4 bases and J lost 7; bases outside the gene matches: 25. CDR1 SGHKS and CDR2 YYEKEE come from the germline V gene (reference sequence). In DNA form, the CDR3 reads TGTGCCAGCAGCCCCCGCCCGCAGACAGGGTATGATAGCCTCGGTGAAAAACTGTTTTTT. It specifies CASSPRPQTGYDSLGEKLFF.

This clone has only one observation. The chain links TRBV18 to TRBJ2-7; D unresolved. The CDR3 is 14 residues long. V was cut by 1 base and J by 2 bases, with 9 bases left in between. CDR1 is KGHSH and CDR2 is LQKENI in the germline V gene. CDR3 region: CASSPLRGPYEQYF. For the CDR3, the DNA is TGTGCCAGCTCACCACTGAGAGGTCCCTACGAGCAGTACTTC.

This clone was seen once. The chain links TRBV6-1 to TRBJ1-5; no firm D call. This CDR3 spans 15 amino acids. V dropped 2 bases and J dropped 6 bases, with 14 bases sitting between them. Looked up from germline, CDR1 is MNHNS and CDR2 is SASEGT. DNA for the CDR3: TGTGCCAGCAGTGAATGGTTTGGCGGAACTCAGCCCCAGCATTTT. It yields the protein CASSEWFGGTQPQHF.

The chain is built from TRBV2 and TRBJ2-7; D might be TRBD2 (5 bases). The CDR3 totals 12 residues. Germline V gives CDR1 SNHLY, CDR2 FYNNEI. V was clipped by 7 bases and J by 1 base, with 8 bases between them. The CDR3 region is CASTPGSYEQYF. CDR3 nucleotide sequence: TGTGCCAGCACTCCGGGATCCTACGAGCAGTACTTC.

This clone was counted only a few times. The chain couples TRBV5-1 to TRBJ2-2; 7 bases match TRBD2. Losses at the gene ends were 3 bases for V and 1 base for J; bases not matched to a gene: 6. Germline CDR1 SGHRS, CDR2 YFSETQ. This CDR3 has 16 amino acids. CDR3 DNA sequence: TGCGCCAGCAGCTCCTCTAGCGGCTGGAACACCGGGGAGCTGTTTTTT. This encodes CASSSSSGWNTGELFF.

This chain uses TRBV4-2 with TRBJ2-1; D might be TRBD2 (5 bases). This CDR3 comprises 16 residues. Germline V gives CDR1 LGHNA, CDR2 YNFKEQ. V lost 3 bases and J 3 bases, leaving 15 bases between the germline ends. This chain's CDR3 is CASSQSLATHYNEQFF. CDR3 in DNA: TGTGCCAGCAGCCAGTCGTTAGCGACCCACTACAATGAGCAGTTCTTC.

This CDR3 is CASSEGDGGYEQYF. The CDR3 coding sequence is TGTGCCAGCAGTGAAGGAGACGGAGGCTACGAGCAGTACTTC. The J gene is TRBJ2-7, the V gene TRBV25-1; maybe TRBD2 (5 bases). Germline CDR1 MGHDK, CDR2 SYGVNS. V shed 2 bases and J shed 3 bases, with 11 bases lying between them. The length of the CDR3 is 14 residues.